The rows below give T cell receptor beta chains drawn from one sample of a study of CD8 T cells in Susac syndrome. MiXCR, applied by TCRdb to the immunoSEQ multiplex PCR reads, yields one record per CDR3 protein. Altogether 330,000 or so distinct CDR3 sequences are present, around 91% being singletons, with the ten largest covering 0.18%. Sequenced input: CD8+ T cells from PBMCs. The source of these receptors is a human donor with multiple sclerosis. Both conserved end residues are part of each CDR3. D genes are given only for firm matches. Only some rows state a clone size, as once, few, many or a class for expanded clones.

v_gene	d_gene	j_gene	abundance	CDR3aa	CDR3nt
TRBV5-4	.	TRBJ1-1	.	CASTGENTEAFF	TGTGCCAGCACGGGGGAAAACACTGAAGCTTTCTTT
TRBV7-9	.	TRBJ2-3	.	CASSLDRGGLPHGNTQYF	TGTGCCAGCAGCTTAGATAGGGGAGGACTACCTCATGGGAATACGCAGTATTTT
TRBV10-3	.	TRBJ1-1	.	CAISGGNTEAFF	TGTGCCATCAGTGGGGGTAACACTGAAGCTTTCTTT
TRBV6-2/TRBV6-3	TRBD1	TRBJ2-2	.	CASSYVARTGLAEELFF	TGTGCCAGCAGTTACGTCGCCCGGACAGGGCTTGCCGAGGAGCTGTTTTTT
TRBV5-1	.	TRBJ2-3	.	CASSLLSSPTDTQYF	TGCGCCAGCAGCTTGTTATCGTCCCCCACGGATACGCAGTATTTT
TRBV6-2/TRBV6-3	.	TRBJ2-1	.	CASSSLTVSHNEQFF	TGTGCCAGCAGTTCACTGACAGTTTCCCACAATGAGCAGTTCTTC
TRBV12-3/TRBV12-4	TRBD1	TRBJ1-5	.	CASTPTGSQPQHF	TGTGCCAGCACCCCGACAGGGTCTCAGCCCCAGCATTTT
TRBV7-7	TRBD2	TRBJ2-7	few	CASSSGTSGYEQYF	TGTGCTAGCAGCTCAGGGACTAGCGGATACGAGCAGTACTTC
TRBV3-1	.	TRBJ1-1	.	CASSTPPAGLQGGTEAFF	TGTGCCAGCAGCACCCCCCCCGCAGGGCTTCAGGGAGGCACTGAAGCTTTCTTT
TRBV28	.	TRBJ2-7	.	CASSPRRATGQYF	TGTGCCAGCAGTCCACGCCGGGCCACAGGGCAGTACTTC
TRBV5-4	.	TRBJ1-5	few	CASNDIDSQPQHF	TGTGCCAGCAACGACATCGACAGTCAGCCCCAGCATTTT
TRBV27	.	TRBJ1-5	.	CASSLWDGNQPQHF	TGTGCCAGCAGTCTTTGGGACGGGAATCAGCCCCAGCATTTT
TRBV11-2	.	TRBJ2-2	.	CASSLGRETGELFF	TGTGCCAGCAGCTTAGGACGGGAAACCGGGGAGCTGTTTTTT
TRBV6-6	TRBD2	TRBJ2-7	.	CASSYLGLASYEQYF	TGTGCCAGCAGTTACCTGGGACTAGCCTCCTACGAGCAGTACTTC
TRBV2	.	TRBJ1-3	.	CASSDQVLPPDTIYF	TGTGCCAGCAGTGACCAGGTCCTCCCGCCGGACACCATATATTTT
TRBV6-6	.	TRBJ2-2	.	CASTPPGRANTGELFF	TGTGCCAGCACCCCTCCGGGCAGGGCGAACACCGGGGAGCTGTTTTTT
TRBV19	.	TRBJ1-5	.	CASSIDTGSGNQPQHF	TGTGCCAGTAGTATAGACACAGGGTCGGGCAATCAGCCCCAGCATTTT
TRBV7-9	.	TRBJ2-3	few	CASSPFSATSTDTQYF	TGTGCCAGCAGCCCGTTTTCGGCGACTAGCACAGATACGCAGTATTTT
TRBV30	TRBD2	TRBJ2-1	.	CAWSGVAGGPLNEQFF	TGTGCCTGGAGTGGAGTAGCGGGGGGCCCCTTAAATGAGCAGTTCTTC
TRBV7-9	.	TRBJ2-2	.	CASSQTENTGELFF	TGTGCCAGCAGCCAGACAGAGAACACCGGGGAGCTGTTTTTT
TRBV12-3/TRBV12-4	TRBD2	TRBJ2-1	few	CASSGGLAGGSHEQFF	TGTGCCAGCAGTGGGGGCCTAGCGGGAGGATCCCATGAGCAGTTCTTC
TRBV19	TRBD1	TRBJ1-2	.	CASSAGTADGYTF	TGTGCCAGTAGTGCCGGGACAGCGGATGGCTACACCTTC
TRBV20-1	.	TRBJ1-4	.	CSASGMEKLFF	TGCAGTGCTAGCGGGATGGAAAAACTGTTTTTT
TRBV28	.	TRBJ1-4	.	CASSLFTVSTNEKLFF	TGTGCCAGCAGTTTATTTACAGTATCAACTAATGAAAAACTGTTTTTT